The following is a T cell receptor beta chain sequence with its context. Its specificity is unknown. This specimen belongs to a study of blood T cells in healthy people across ages. Whole-study findings and limits: CMV status of donors was unknown, possibly confounding expanded clonotype changes. What prevented conclusive comparison of naive and antigen-experienced cells was that PBMCs were unsorted.

From germline, CDR1 is MDHEN and CDR2 SYDVKM. There are 11 residues in the CDR3. A second PCR, run for roughly 7 to 11 cycles, used a sample-barcoded 5' primer plus a J-beta primer mix. TCRdb reanalysed the 5' RACE reads using MiXCR and keeps one entry per CDR3 protein. The sample carries about 680,000 distinct CDR3 sequences, over 45% recorded once. The sample taken for sequencing was blood. The receptor was derived from an older woman in good health. The genes are TRBV28 and TRBJ2-5; D not certain. TRBJ2-7 matches the DNA end more closely, so the J call is doubtful. CDR3 bases: TGTGCCAGTCTCCAGAGATACGAGCAGTACTTC. Translation: CASLQRYEQYF.